The 20 T cell receptor beta chains below were found in one sample sequenced in a study of cytomegalovirus exposure and HLA in healthy donors. The PCR contained 60 Vbeta and 13 Jbeta primers. Using immunoSEQ multiplex PCR, the repertoire was profiled, and TCRdb retains in-frame clones only, with some absent. The table shows approximately 90,000 clones, with 65% to 80% occurring only once. The sequencing input was PBMCs. These receptors were taken from a man in his forties in good health and CMV-seronegative.

The count of this clone is one. In DNA form, the CDR3 reads TGCGCCAGCAGCCCCCTGGGGGCAGCCGACTATCAGCCCCAGCATTTT. It encodes CASSPLGAADYQPQHF. V gene TRBV4-1 combines with J gene TRBJ1-5, with a possible D match to TRBD1 (6 bases). This CDR3 is 16 amino acids long. Trimming removed 4 bases from V and 5 bases from J, with 18 bases in between. Germline CDR1 is MGHRA and CDR2 is YSYEKL.

In nucleotides, the CDR3 is TGCGCCAGCAGCCAGATACCGGGACAGGACCGTTTCGATGAGCAGTTCTTC. Protein: CASSQIPGQDRFDEQFF. The gene calls are TRBV4-1 and TRBJ2-1; 8 bases fit TRBD1. The germline gives CDR1 MGHRA, CDR2 YSYEKL. The ends lost 3 bases at V and 8 bases at J; junction bases unmatched: 15. There are 17 residues in the CDR3.

This clone was counted a few times. One junction end disagrees with the germline gene, perhaps due to a read error. The chain recombines TRBV5-5 with TRBJ1-1, with D uncertain. The CDR3 extends over 11 amino acids. Per the germline V gene, CDR1 is SGHKS and CDR2 is YYEKEE (reference sequence). CDR3 amino acids: CASSLNSEAFF. The CDR3 DNA reads as TGTGCCAGCAGCTTGAACTCTGAAGCTTTCTTT. The entire variable domain, with the rest obtained from reference TRBV5-5 and TRBJ1-1, is as follows: DAGVTQSPTHLIKTRGQQVTLRCSPISGHKSVSWYQQVLGQGPQFIFQYYEKEERGRGNFPDRFSARQFPNYSSELNVNALLLGDSALYLCASSLNSEAFFGQGTRLTVV.

This chain uses TRBV27 with TRBJ1-5; tentatively, D is TRBD1 (5 bases). The V and J ends lost 3 bases and 6 bases respectively, with 12 bases between them. Looked up from germline, CDR1 is MNHEY and CDR2 is SMNVEV (reference sequence). This CDR3 region has 14 residues. The CDR3 nucleotides are TGTGCCAGCAGTTTGGGGCAGGGAGGTCAGCCCCAGCATTTT. Its protein product is CASSLGQGGQPQHF.

This sequence joins TRBV19 and TRBJ2-4; D is perhaps TRBD2 (7 bases). Trimming stripped 11 bases from V and 7 bases from J, with 36 bases between. The germline CDR1 and CDR2 sequences are LNHDA and SQIVND (reference sequence). CDR3 length equals 19 residues. The CDR3 DNA is TGTGCCTCCGCGGGGTATCTTGGGGGGGCGGAAGAGGGTAGGAACATTCAGTACTTC. Encoded protein: CASAGYLGGAEEGRNIQYF.

This chain joins TRBV4-1 and TRBJ2-7, with 8 bases fitting TRBD1. The CDR3 contains 16 residues. V dropped 2 bases and J dropped 0; count of bases not matched to a gene: 6. Germline CDR1 reads MGHRA; CDR2 reads YSYEKL. As DNA, the CDR3 is TGCGCCAGCAGCCAATCCGGGACAGGTATCTCCTACGAGCAGTACTTC. Translated, it gives CASSQSGTGISYEQYF.

This rearrangement joins TRBV9 to TRBJ2-2; 12 bases map to TRBD1. V was pared by 2 bases and J by 6 bases, with 8 bases of the junction left unmatched. Germline CDR1 is SGDLS and CDR2 is YYNGEE. The CDR3 covers 17 residues. The CDR3 sequence: CASSVGQGAPGSGELFF. The CDR3 DNA reads as TGTGCCAGCAGCGTGGGACAGGGGGCTCCCGGGTCCGGGGAGCTGTTTTTT.

This clone was seen a few times. This chain connects TRBV28 to TRBJ2-7, with D hard to call. The CDR3 length is 14 residues. Germline-derived CDR1 and CDR2 are MDHEN and SYDVKM. V lost 6 bases and J 5 bases, leaving 17 bases between the germline ends. The CDR3 coding sequence is TGTGCCAGCAGCTTTAGAGGTTCGGCCAACGAGCAGTACTTC. It is translated as CASSFRGSANEQYF.

This clone was detected only once. V usage is TRBV5-1 and J usage is TRBJ2-5; D not resolved. The CDR3 totals 12 residues. The germline V gene has CDR1 SGHRS and CDR2 YFSETQ. V was pared by 1 base and J by 4 bases, with 5 bases between. Here the CDR3 reads CASSLHRETQYF. The CDR3 DNA reads as TGCGCCAGCAGCTTGCATAGAGAGACCCAGTACTTC.

V usage is TRBV28 and J usage is TRBJ2-3; 10 nucleotides line up with TRBD2. V gave up 3 bases and J gave up 0 bases; unmatched junction bases: 6. Germline V gene sequence: CDR1 MDHEN, CDR2 SYDVKM. This CDR3 is 17 amino acids long. The CDR3 spells CASSLSSGGSSTDTQYF. For the CDR3, the DNA is TGTGCCAGCAGTTTGTCTAGCGGGGGCTCTAGCACAGATACGCAGTATTTT.

This clone was seen once. The DNA of the CDR3 is TGCAGCGCAACCTACAGGGGGCAAGGTGAAGCTTTCTTT. This gives the protein CSATYRGQGEAFF. The V gene is TRBV29-1, the J gene TRBJ1-1; 9 bases are a match to TRBD1. The CDR3 sequence is 13 residues long. Germline lookup yields CDR1 SQVTM and CDR2 ANQGSEA. V was clipped by 7 bases and J by 7 bases; unmatched bases: 10.

This clone appeared a single time. The chain has TRBV27 and TRBJ1-6; D gene unclear. Germline values: CDR1 MNHEY, CDR2 SMNVEV (reference sequence). The CDR3 loop spans 16 amino acids. V dropped 9 bases and J dropped 4 bases, with 19 bases sitting between them. The CDR3 here is CASRGARTSYNSPLHF. The DNA for the CDR3 is TGTGCCAGTAGAGGAGCCCGCACCTCATATAATTCACCCCTCCACTTT.

The chain has TRBV5-1 and TRBJ2-5; 9 bases are shared with TRBD2. From germline, CDR1 is SGHRS and CDR2 YFSETQ. This CDR3 region has 19 residues. Trimming at V came to 6 bases and at J to 4 bases, leaving 22 bases not matched to a gene. This CDR3 reads CASNVQGGERGDYSETQYF. The DNA of the CDR3 is TGCGCCAGCAACGTCCAGGGGGGCGAGCGGGGGGACTATTCAGAGACCCAGTACTTC.

This chain joins TRBV5-4 and TRBJ2-3; 11 nucleotides line up with TRBD2. V was pared by 4 bases and J by 1 base, with 5 bases of the junction left unmatched. Germline V gene data show CDR1 as SGHNT and CDR2 as YYREEE (reference sequence). This CDR3 region has 16 residues. CDR3 loop: CASSHPTSGGTDTQYF. The CDR3 bases are TGTGCCAGCAGCCATCCGACTAGCGGGGGCACAGATACGCAGTATTTT.

This clone has only a few counts. This rearrangement joins TRBV7-2 to TRBJ1-2, with 7 bases identical to TRBD1. Germline V CDR1 and CDR2: SGHTA, FQGNSA. Trimming took 4 bases from V and 4 from J; bases not matched to a gene: 6. The CDR3 is 14 residues long. The CDR3 reads CASSWGQTSYGYTF. The CDR3 DNA reads as TGTGCCAGCAGCTGGGGACAGACTTCCTATGGCTACACCTTC.

This rearrangement joins TRBV2 to TRBJ1-2; 8 bases align to TRBD1. With 7 bases clipped from V and 4 bases from J, the junction kept 11 bases outside the gene matches. Looked up from germline, CDR1 is SNHLY and CDR2 is FYNNEI. The CDR3 sequence is 15 residues long. CDR3 DNA sequence: TGTGCCAGCAATTTAGACAGGGGACTATCCTATGGCTACACCTTC. Amino acids: CASNLDRGLSYGYTF.

The chain joins TRBV4-3 to TRBJ1-1; the D is unclear. The CDR3 is 16 residues long. Per germline, CDR1 LGHNA and CDR2 YSLEER. Trimming shortened V by 1 base and J by 0 bases, and 12 bases separated the two germline ends. The CDR3 region is CASSQGRQTLNTEAFF. The CDR3 DNA reads TGCGCCAGCAGCCAAGGGCGGCAGACCTTGAACACTGAAGCTTTCTTT.

The chain joins TRBV7-9 to TRBJ2-1; 12 bases line up with TRBD2. CDR1 and CDR2 from the germline V gene are SEHNR and FQNEAQ (reference sequence). The CDR3 loop spans 14 amino acids. The V gene end was trimmed by 8 bases and the J gene end by 9 bases; junction bases not matched to a gene: 8. This CDR3 reads CASGSSGGAVEQFF. The CDR3 DNA is TGTGCCAGCGGATCTAGCGGGGGGGCGGTTGAGCAGTTCTTC.

This clone was detected a few times. CDR3 loop: CASSDDTGVTGELFF. The CDR3 DNA is TGTGCCAGCAGTGACGATACAGGGGTCACCGGGGAGCTGTTTTTT. V gene TRBV6-4 combines with J gene TRBJ2-2; 7 bases agree with TRBD1. Germline CDR1 reads MRHNA; CDR2 reads SNTAGT. CDR3 length: 15 residues. Trimming removed 2 bases from V and 4 bases from J; junction bases left unmatched: 4.

This clone has a handful of counts. This chain joins TRBV6-1 and TRBJ2-3; D might be TRBD2 (7 bases). Trimming pared 2 bases from V and 3 bases from J, leaving 12 bases between. Germline-derived CDR1 and CDR2 are MNHNS and SASEGT. CDR3 size: 15 residues. In DNA form, the CDR3 reads TGTGCCAGCAGTGAACGGCGGGGGCTGACAGATACGCAGTATTTT. Translation: CASSERRGLTDTQYF.